This T cell receptor (beta chain) was obtained from a study of blood T cells in healthy people across ages. This clonotype was observed many times. Alongside a J-beta primer mix, a sample-barcoded 5' primer served in a second PCR lasting about 7 to 11 cycles. In TCRdb, the 5' RACE reads were re-called with MiXCR into one record per CDR3 protein. The repertoire has around 900,000 distinct CDR3 sequences, under 30% of them found once; the top ten carry 17%. The germline V gene has CDR1 MNHEY and CDR2 SMNVEV (reference sequence). CDR3 length: 16 amino acids. V lost 4 bases, J lost 9 bases, and 11 bases stayed unmatched.

This clonotype was sampled from a woman older than 75 in good health. The chain employs TRBV27 and TRBJ2-1; 11 bases are shared with TRBD2. The sequencing input was blood. In nucleotides, the CDR3 is TGTGCCAGCAGTTACTCATTAGCGGGGGGGCTAATTGAGCAGTTCTTC. This translates into CASSYSLAGGLIEQFF.